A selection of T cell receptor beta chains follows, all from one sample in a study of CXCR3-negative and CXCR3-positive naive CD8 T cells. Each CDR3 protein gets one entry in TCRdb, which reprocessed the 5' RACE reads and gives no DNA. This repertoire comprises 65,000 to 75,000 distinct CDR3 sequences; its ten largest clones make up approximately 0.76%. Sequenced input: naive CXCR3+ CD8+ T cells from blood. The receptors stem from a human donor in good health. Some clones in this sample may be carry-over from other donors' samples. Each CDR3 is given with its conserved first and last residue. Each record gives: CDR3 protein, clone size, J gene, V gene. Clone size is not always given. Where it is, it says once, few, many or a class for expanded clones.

CASSLAGAIPSYEQYF	-	TRBJ2-7	TRBV7-2
CASSLDSSNSPLHF	-	TRBJ1-6	TRBV6-2/TRBV6-3
CASSLRDRTPSSTDTQYF	-	TRBJ2-3	TRBV28
CASSRGRSGGAHEQYF	-	TRBJ2-7	TRBV5-6
CASSIYGGSYEQYF	-	TRBJ2-7	TRBV27
CSVEDQWVEQFF	-	TRBJ2-1	TRBV29-1
CASSPRLGKYNEQFF	-	TRBJ2-1	TRBV7-3
CAINGRTGTFMDEQFF	-	TRBJ2-1	TRBV12-3/TRBV12-4
CASSKGETQYF	-	TRBJ2-5	TRBV21-1
CASSVGPSGSTDTQYF	-	TRBJ2-3	TRBV9
CASSLPGQGSTGELFF	-	TRBJ2-2	TRBV7-9
CASSLVRGEQFF	-	TRBJ2-1	TRBV7-3
CASSLDAGWNTGELFF	-	TRBJ2-2	TRBV28
CASSTYQDGGDTQYF	-	TRBJ2-3	TRBV6-2/TRBV6-3
CSVWEVRRNTGELFF	-	TRBJ2-2	TRBV29-1
CASSPGVETQYF	-	TRBJ2-5	TRBV7-6
CASSLYPDHNEQFF	-	TRBJ2-1	TRBV28
CASSSVAGELFF	-	TRBJ2-2	TRBV6-2/TRBV6-3
CASSLAIVDEQFF	-	TRBJ2-1	TRBV4-1
CASSSGVANTGELFF	-	TRBJ2-2	TRBV11-2
CSALRGETEAFF	-	TRBJ1-1	TRBV20-1
CSVDTGEETQYF	-	TRBJ2-5	TRBV29-1
CASSPDWQAYYGYTF	-	TRBJ1-2	TRBV6-5
CSAKDRGDAGNTIYF	-	TRBJ1-3	TRBV20-1
CSVPIGQANTGELFF	-	TRBJ2-2	TRBV29-1
CSVIQGTGYTF	-	TRBJ1-2	TRBV29-1
CASSPTGEEYGYTF	-	TRBJ1-2	TRBV28
CASSHHRGPDQETQYF	-	TRBJ2-5	TRBV4-3
CASSLTNNHEQFF	-	TRBJ2-1	TRBV7-2
CASSQDWDRGPEQYF	-	TRBJ2-7	TRBV4-3
CASSLDGFLQETQYF	-	TRBJ2-5	TRBV7-2
CSVEGGSEAFF	-	TRBJ1-1	TRBV29-1
CASSFGRGQEHTGELFF	-	TRBJ2-2	TRBV11-2
CASSLSGWAGNSYNEQFF	-	TRBJ2-1	TRBV27
CASSQDRGHGYTF	-	TRBJ1-2	TRBV27
CASKGQAQETQYF	-	TRBJ2-5	TRBV19
CATSSLDRTQYF	-	TRBJ2-3	TRBV15
CAAGPYRGGSTDTQYF	-	TRBJ2-3	TRBV25-1
CASSLNGGGGELFF	-	TRBJ2-2	TRBV7-2
CASSYLTARSYEQYF	-	TRBJ2-7	TRBV6-2/TRBV6-3
CASSWQGLVETQYF	-	TRBJ2-5	TRBV6-5
CASSPRRLAGAPSSYNEQFF	-	TRBJ2-1	TRBV18
CASSSGSAAEQYF	-	TRBJ2-7	TRBV6-5
CASSRNYGYTF	-	TRBJ1-2	TRBV6-2/TRBV6-3
CASSPEGNTEAFF	-	TRBJ1-1	TRBV5-1
CASSQDRSAETQYF	-	TRBJ2-5	TRBV4-3
CASTPSGTTKNTGELFF	medium-sized	TRBJ2-2	TRBV6-1